Listed below are T cell receptor beta chains from one sample, sequenced in a study of blood T cell repertoires in COVID-19. The assay was immunoSEQ multiplex PCR, and TCRdb's table has in-frame clones only and misses some. Altogether around 370,000 clones are present, 70% to 90% being singletons, with the ten largest covering roughly 1.2%. The sequenced sample was PBMCs or T cells enriched from blood (not recorded which). The source is a woman younger than 30 who had recovered from COVID-19. Each CDR3 is given with its conserved first and last residue. Some rows have no size entry. The others give once, few or many, or a class for an expanded clone.

cdr3_aa: CASSPPQTGAYTGELFF
cdr3_length: 17
clone_size: .
v_call: TRBV9

cdr3_aa: CASSFIEGNGGEAFF
cdr3_length: 15
clone_size: .
v_call: TRBV5-4

cdr3_aa: CASSQDGLAGLTDTQYF
cdr3_length: 17
clone_size: .
v_call: TRBV4-1

cdr3_aa: CASSVGGTSDEQYF
cdr3_length: 14
clone_size: .
v_call: TRBV9

cdr3_aa: CASSIVPQGSSYNSPLHF
cdr3_length: 18
clone_size: .
v_call: TRBV19

cdr3_aa: CASSAQWGRDGYTF
cdr3_length: 14
clone_size: .
v_call: TRBV9

cdr3_aa: CALARGLNQPQHF
cdr3_length: 13
clone_size: once
v_call: TRBV30

cdr3_aa: CASSYSTGKNTEAFF
cdr3_length: 15
clone_size: .
v_call: TRBV6-5

cdr3_aa: CASRDRVGNTIYF
cdr3_length: 13
clone_size: .
v_call: TRBV21-1

cdr3_aa: CAWSVGYRGSRNQPQHF
cdr3_length: 17
clone_size: .
v_call: TRBV30

cdr3_aa: CASSQIKVYSHGGELFF
cdr3_length: 17
clone_size: .
v_call: TRBV23-1

cdr3_aa: CASSLGAGDSYEQYF
cdr3_length: 15
clone_size: .
v_call: TRBV5-1

cdr3_aa: CASSLRPGQNQPQHF
cdr3_length: 15
clone_size: .
v_call: TRBV5-1

cdr3_aa: CASLDRAWTEAFF
cdr3_length: 13
clone_size: few
v_call: TRBV10-1

cdr3_aa: CASSQEWVRGNSPLHF
cdr3_length: 16
clone_size: .
v_call: TRBV4-3

cdr3_aa: CASSLQGTNQPQHF
cdr3_length: 14
clone_size: .
v_call: TRBV27

cdr3_aa: CASTSSGVPWVANEQFF
cdr3_length: 17
clone_size: .
v_call: TRBV7-2

cdr3_aa: CSVAEGTNEKLFF
cdr3_length: 13
clone_size: .
v_call: TRBV29-1

cdr3_aa: CASSPPGQKSYEQYF
cdr3_length: 15
clone_size: .
v_call: TRBV27

cdr3_aa: CASSPRIQGVGTEAFF
cdr3_length: 16
clone_size: .
v_call: TRBV18

cdr3_aa: CASSVTRGFNQPQHF
cdr3_length: 15
clone_size: .
v_call: TRBV2

cdr3_aa: CASSVTWGVTNEQFF
cdr3_length: 15
clone_size: .
v_call: TRBV9

cdr3_aa: CASSQPAGGMSEAFF
cdr3_length: 15
clone_size: .
v_call: TRBV14

cdr3_aa: CASSQEPTGHNGNTIYF
cdr3_length: 17
clone_size: once
v_call: TRBV4-1

cdr3_aa: CASTNGRVGDMNTEAFF
cdr3_length: 17
clone_size: .
v_call: TRBV7-9

cdr3_aa: CASSVSGNTEAFF
cdr3_length: 13
clone_size: .
v_call: TRBV5-1

cdr3_aa: CASSQDGRGKGTDTQYF
cdr3_length: 17
clone_size: .
v_call: TRBV4-1

cdr3_aa: CSVGTRGGTDTQYF
cdr3_length: 14
clone_size: once
v_call: TRBV29-1

cdr3_aa: CASSSGQGASTEAFF
cdr3_length: 15
clone_size: .
v_call: TRBV7-3

cdr3_aa: CASSLEGASNEQFF
cdr3_length: 14
clone_size: .
v_call: TRBV6-5

cdr3_aa: CASGTGLANYGYTF
cdr3_length: 14
clone_size: .
v_call: TRBV19

cdr3_aa: CASSSGTGYEQYF
cdr3_length: 13
clone_size: .
v_call: TRBV12-3/TRBV12-4

cdr3_aa: CASSQGGPEAFF
cdr3_length: 12
clone_size: .
v_call: TRBV3-1/TRBV3-2

cdr3_aa: CASSNGQGNQPQHF
cdr3_length: 14
clone_size: .
v_call: TRBV5-4

cdr3_aa: CASSVSWGETDTQYF
cdr3_length: 15
clone_size: .
v_call: TRBV9

cdr3_aa: CASRGDRGITYNEQFF
cdr3_length: 16
clone_size: .
v_call: TRBV2

cdr3_aa: CASSSPLEEMDETQYF
cdr3_length: 16
clone_size: .
v_call: TRBV7-3

cdr3_aa: CAISSGEPPQGFAEKLFF
cdr3_length: 18
clone_size: .
v_call: TRBV10-3

cdr3_aa: CASSMTGSYEQYF
cdr3_length: 13
clone_size: .
v_call: TRBV19

cdr3_aa: CASSRGTGGWEQYF
cdr3_length: 14
clone_size: .
v_call: TRBV5-1

cdr3_aa: CASSSRTGGNTGELFF
cdr3_length: 16
clone_size: .
v_call: TRBV11-3

cdr3_aa: CASSETGRVYQPQHF
cdr3_length: 15
clone_size: .
v_call: TRBV6-1

cdr3_aa: CASSSDRGVNEKLFF
cdr3_length: 15
clone_size: .
v_call: TRBV5-1

cdr3_aa: CASSQDGLANGDTQYF
cdr3_length: 16
clone_size: .
v_call: TRBV4-3

cdr3_aa: CASVPSGGASEQYF
cdr3_length: 14
clone_size: .
v_call: TRBV6-5

cdr3_aa: CASSPQKGRGGSDTQYF
cdr3_length: 17
clone_size: .
v_call: TRBV28

cdr3_aa: CASSIAGARPDTQYF
cdr3_length: 15
clone_size: .
v_call: TRBV3-1/TRBV3-2

cdr3_aa: CASSLMGPGDEKLFF
cdr3_length: 15
clone_size: .
v_call: TRBV7-6

cdr3_aa: CASGFGTENEKLFF
cdr3_length: 14
clone_size: .
v_call: TRBV12-5

cdr3_aa: CSASPAGGRSGELFF
cdr3_length: 15
clone_size: .
v_call: TRBV20-1

cdr3_aa: CASSPDRVPSYEQYF
cdr3_length: 15
clone_size: .
v_call: TRBV7-2

cdr3_aa: CASSTGTGFNYGYTF
cdr3_length: 15
clone_size: .
v_call: TRBV2

cdr3_aa: CASSWNRPSWSAGELFF
cdr3_length: 17
clone_size: .
v_call: TRBV5-1

cdr3_aa: CASSLRGRDLRSYGYTF
cdr3_length: 17
clone_size: .
v_call: TRBV7-2